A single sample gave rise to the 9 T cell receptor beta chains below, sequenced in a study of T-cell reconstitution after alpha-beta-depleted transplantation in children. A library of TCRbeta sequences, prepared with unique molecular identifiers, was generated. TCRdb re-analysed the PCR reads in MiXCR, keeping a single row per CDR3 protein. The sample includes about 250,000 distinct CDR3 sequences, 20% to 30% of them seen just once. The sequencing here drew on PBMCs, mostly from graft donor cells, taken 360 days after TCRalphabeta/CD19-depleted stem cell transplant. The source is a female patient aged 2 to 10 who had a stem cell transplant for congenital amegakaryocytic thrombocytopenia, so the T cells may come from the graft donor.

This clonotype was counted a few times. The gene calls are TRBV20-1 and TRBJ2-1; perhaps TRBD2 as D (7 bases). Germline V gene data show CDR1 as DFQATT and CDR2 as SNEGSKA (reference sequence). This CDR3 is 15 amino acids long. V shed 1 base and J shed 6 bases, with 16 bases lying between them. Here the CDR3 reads CSARGTRGRLNEQFF. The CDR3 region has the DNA TGCAGTGCTAGAGGGACGCGGGGGCGTCTCAATGAGCAGTTCTTC.

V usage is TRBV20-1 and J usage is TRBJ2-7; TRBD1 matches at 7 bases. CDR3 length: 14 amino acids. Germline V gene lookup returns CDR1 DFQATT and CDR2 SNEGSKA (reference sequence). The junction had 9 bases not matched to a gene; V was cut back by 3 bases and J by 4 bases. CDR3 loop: CSASIGTALYEQYF. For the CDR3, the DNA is TGCAGTGCTAGTATAGGGACAGCTCTATACGAGCAGTACTTC.

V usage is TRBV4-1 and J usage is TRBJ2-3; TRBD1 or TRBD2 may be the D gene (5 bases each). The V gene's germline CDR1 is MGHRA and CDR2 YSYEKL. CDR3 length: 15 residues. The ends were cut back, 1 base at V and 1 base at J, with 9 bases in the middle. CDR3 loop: CASSQVTGRTDTQYF. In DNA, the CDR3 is TGCGCCAGCAGCCAAGTTACGGGGCGCACAGATACGCAGTATTTT.

The CDR3: CATSDLGTGPAFF. DNA for the CDR3: TGTGCCACCAGTGATTTGGGGACAGGCCCGGCTTTCTTT. The chain employs TRBV24-1 and TRBJ1-1, with TRBD1 identical over 8 bases. Germline trimming cut 0 bases from V and 11 bases from J; bases unmatched to any gene: 4. The germline V gene has CDR1 KGHDR and CDR2 SFDVKD. This CDR3 has 13 residues.

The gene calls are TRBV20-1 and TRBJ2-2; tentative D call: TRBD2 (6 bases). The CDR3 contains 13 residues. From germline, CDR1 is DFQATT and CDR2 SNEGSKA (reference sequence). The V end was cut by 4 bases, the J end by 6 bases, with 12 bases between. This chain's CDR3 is CSANSGDPGELFF. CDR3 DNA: TGCAGTGCTAATTCGGGGGACCCCGGGGAGCTGTTTTTT.

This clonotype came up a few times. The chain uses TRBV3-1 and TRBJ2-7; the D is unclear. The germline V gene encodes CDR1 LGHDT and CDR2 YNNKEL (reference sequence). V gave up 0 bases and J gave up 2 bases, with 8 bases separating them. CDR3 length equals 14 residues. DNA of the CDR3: TGTGCCAGCAGCCAAGATTTGCGCCCCTACGAGCAGTACTTC. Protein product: CASSQDLRPYEQYF.

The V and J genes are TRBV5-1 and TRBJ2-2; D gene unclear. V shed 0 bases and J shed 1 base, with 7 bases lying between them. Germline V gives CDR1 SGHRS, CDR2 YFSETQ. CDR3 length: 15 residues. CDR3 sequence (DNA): TGCGCCAGCAGCTTGGGTGGTGGGAACACCGGGGAGCTGTTTTTT. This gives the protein CASSLGGGNTGELFF.

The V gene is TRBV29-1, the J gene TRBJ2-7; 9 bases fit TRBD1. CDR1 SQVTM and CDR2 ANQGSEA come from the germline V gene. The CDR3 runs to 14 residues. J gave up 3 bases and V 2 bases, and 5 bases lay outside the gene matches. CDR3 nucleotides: TGCAGCGTTGAACTCGGGACAGGGCACTACGAGCAGTACTTC. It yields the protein CSVELGTGHYEQYF.

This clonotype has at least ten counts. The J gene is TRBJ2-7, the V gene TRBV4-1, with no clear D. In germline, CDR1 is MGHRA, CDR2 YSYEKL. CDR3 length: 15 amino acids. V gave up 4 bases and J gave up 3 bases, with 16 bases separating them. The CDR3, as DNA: TGCGCCAGCAGCCTGCAGGCGAAGAAGAGCTACGAGCAGTACTTC. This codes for CASSLQAKKSYEQYF.